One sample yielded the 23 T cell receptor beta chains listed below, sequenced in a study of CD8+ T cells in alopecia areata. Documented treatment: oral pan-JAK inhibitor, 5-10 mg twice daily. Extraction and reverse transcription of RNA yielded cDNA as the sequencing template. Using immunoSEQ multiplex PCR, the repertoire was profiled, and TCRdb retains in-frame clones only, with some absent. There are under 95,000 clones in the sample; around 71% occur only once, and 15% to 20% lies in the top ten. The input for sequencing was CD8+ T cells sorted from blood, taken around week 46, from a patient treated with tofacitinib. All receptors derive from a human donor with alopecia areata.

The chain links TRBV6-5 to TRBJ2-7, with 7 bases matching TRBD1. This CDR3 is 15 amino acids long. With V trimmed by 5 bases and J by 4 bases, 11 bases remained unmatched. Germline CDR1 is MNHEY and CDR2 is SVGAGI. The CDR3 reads CASSHDRVPIYEQYF. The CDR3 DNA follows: TGTGCCAGCAGTCACGACAGGGTCCCGATTTACGAGCAGTACTTC.

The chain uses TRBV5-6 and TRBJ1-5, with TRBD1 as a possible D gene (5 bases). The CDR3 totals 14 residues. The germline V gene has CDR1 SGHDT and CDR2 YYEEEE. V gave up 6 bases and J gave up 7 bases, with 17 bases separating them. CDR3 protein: CASTSTQGGQPQHF. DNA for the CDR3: TGTGCCAGCACCTCGACTCAGGGAGGACAGCCCCAGCATTTT.

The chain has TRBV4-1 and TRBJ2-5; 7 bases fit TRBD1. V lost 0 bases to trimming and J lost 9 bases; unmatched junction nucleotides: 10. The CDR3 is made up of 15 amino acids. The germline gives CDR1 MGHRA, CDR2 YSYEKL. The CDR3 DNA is TGCGCCAGCAGCCAAGATCCGGACAGGTCCAAATCCCAGTACTTC. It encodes CASSQDPDRSKSQYF.

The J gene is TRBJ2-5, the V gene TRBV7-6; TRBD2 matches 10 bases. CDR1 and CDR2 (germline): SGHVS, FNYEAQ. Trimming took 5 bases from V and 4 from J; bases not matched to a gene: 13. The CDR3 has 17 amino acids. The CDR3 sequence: CASSQGGGVAGGETQYF. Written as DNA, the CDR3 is TGTGCCAGCAGCCAAGGAGGTGGGGTAGCGGGAGGAGAGACCCAGTACTTC.

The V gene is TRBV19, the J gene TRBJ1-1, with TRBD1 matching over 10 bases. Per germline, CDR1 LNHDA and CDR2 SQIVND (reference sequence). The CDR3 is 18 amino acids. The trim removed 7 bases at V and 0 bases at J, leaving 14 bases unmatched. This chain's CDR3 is CASTLLGGTGVMNTEAFF. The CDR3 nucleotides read TGTGCCAGTACTCTACTGGGGGGGACAGGGGTTATGAACACTGAAGCTTTCTTT.

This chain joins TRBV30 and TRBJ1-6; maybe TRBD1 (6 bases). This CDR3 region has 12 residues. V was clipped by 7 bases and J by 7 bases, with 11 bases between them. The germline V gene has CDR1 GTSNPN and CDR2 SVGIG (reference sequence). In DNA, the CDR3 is TGTGCCTTGGGACAAGGGAATTCACCCCTCCACTTT. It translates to CALGQGNSPLHF.

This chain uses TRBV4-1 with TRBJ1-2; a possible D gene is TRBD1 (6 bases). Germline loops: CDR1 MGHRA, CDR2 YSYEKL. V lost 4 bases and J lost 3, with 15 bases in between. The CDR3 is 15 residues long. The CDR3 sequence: CASSPDRTVDYGYTF. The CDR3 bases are TGCGCCAGCAGCCCGGACCGGACAGTAGACTATGGCTACACCTTC.

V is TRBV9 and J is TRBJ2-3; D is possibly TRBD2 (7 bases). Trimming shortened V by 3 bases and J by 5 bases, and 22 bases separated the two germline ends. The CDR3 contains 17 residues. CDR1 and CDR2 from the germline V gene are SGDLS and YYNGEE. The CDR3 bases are TGTGCCAGCAGCGCGGAGGGGGGAGGGTCCTTATTAGATACGCAGTATTTT. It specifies CASSAEGGGSLLDTQYF.

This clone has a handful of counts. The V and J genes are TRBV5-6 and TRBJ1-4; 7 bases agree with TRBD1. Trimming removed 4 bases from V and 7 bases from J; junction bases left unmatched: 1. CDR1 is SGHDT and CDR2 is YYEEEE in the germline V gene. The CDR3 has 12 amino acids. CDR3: CASSGDSEKLFF. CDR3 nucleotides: TGTGCCAGCAGCGGGGACAGTGAAAAACTGTTTTTT.

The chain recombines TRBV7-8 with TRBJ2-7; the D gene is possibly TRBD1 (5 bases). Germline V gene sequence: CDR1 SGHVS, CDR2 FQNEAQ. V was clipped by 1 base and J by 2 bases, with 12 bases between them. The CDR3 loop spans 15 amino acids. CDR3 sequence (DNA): TGTGCCAGCAGCTTAGGGGGTGGGGCAGCCTACGAGCAGTACTTC. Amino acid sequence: CASSLGGGAAYEQYF.

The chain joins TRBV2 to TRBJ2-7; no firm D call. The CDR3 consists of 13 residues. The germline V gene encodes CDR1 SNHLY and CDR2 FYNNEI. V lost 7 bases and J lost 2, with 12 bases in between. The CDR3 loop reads CASKPPDAYEQYF. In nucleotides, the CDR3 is TGTGCCAGCAAACCTCCGGACGCCTACGAGCAGTACTTC. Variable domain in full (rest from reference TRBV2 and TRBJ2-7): EPEVTQTPSHQVTQMGQEVILRCVPISNHLYFYWYRQILGQKVEFLVSFYNNEISEKSEIFDDQFSVERPDGSNFTLKIRSTKLEDSAMYFCASKPPDAYEQYFGPGTRLTVT.

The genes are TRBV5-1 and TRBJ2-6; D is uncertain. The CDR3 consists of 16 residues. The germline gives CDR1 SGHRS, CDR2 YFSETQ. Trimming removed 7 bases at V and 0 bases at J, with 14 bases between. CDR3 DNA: TGCGCCAGCTATTACGATCCGGACTCTGGGGCCAACGTCCTGACTTTC. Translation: CASYYDPDSGANVLTF.

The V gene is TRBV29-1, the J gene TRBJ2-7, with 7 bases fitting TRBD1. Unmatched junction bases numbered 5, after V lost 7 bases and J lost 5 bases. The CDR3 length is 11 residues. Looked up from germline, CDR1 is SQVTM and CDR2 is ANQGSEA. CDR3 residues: CSALQGNEQYF. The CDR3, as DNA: TGCAGCGCCCTACAGGGGAACGAGCAGTACTTC.

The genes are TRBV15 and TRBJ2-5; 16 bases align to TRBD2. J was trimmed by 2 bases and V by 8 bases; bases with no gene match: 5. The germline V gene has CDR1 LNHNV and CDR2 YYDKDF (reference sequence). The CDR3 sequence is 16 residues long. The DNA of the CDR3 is TGTGCCACCGCCGAGGGACTAGCGGGGGGGCAAGAGACCCAGTACTTC. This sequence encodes CATAEGLAGGQETQYF.

This CDR3 reads CASSQHTGGYGYTF. The CDR3 coding sequence is TGCGCCAGCAGCCAACACACAGGGGGCTATGGCTACACCTTC. The V gene is TRBV4-3, the J gene TRBJ1-2; 8 bases line up with TRBD1. V was pared by 2 bases and J by 4 bases, with 3 bases of the junction left unmatched. Germline-derived CDR1 and CDR2 are LGHNA and YSLEER. The CDR3 has 14 amino acids.

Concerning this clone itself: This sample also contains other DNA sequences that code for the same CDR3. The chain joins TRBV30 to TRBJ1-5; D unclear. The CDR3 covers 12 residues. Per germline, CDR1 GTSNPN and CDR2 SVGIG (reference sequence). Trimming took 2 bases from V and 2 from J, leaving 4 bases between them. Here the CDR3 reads CAWSLGNQPQHF. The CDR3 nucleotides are TGTGCCTGGAGTTTGGGCAATCAGCCCCAGCATTTT.

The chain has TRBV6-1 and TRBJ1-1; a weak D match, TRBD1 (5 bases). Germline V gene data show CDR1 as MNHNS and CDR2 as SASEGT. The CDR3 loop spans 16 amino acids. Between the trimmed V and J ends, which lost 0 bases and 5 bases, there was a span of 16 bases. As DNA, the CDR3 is TGTGCCAGCAGTGAAGCGCCCAGAGGGGCGAAGACTGAAGCTTTCTTT. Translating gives CASSEAPRGAKTEAFF.

The CDR3 DNA is TGTGCCAGCAGCCAAGGAGCAGGGGAAGCTTTCTTT. Its protein is CASSQGAGEAFF. The rearrangement links TRBV4-2 to TRBJ1-1; maybe TRBD1 (5 bases). Trimming removed 1 base at V and 8 bases at J, with 8 bases between. Germline-derived CDR1 and CDR2 are LGHNA and YNFKEQ. CDR3 length: 12 amino acids.

CDR3 nucleotide sequence: TGTGCCAGCAGCTCTACCGGGGCCGCCACAGATACGCAGTATTTT. Encoded protein: CASSSTGAATDTQYF. The rearrangement uses TRBV7-6 and TRBJ2-3; D might be TRBD1 or TRBD2, each matching 5 bases. The CDR3 loop spans 15 amino acids. The V end lost 4 bases, the J end lost 2 bases, and 13 bases lay between the germline ends. Germline CDR1 SGHVS, CDR2 FNYEAQ.

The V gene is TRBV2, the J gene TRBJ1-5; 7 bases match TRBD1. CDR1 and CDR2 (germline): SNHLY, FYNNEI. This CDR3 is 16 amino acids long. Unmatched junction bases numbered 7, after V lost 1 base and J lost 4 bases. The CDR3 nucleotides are TGTGCCAGCAGTGAAGTGGGGACAGAGACTAATCAGCCCCAGCATTTT. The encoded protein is CASSEVGTETNQPQHF. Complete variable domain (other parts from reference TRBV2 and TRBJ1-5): EPEVTQTPSHQVTQMGQEVILRCVPISNHLYFYWYRQILGQKVEFLVSFYNNEISEKSEIFDDQFSVERPDGSNFTLKIRSTKLEDSAMYFCASSEVGTETNQPQHFGDGTRLSIL.

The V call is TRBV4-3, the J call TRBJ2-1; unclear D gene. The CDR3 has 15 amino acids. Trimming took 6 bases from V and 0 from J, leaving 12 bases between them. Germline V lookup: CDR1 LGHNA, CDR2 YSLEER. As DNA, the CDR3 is TGCGCCAGCAGTCCAGAGGTTAGCTCCTACAATGAGCAGTTCTTC. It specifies CASSPEVSSYNEQFF.

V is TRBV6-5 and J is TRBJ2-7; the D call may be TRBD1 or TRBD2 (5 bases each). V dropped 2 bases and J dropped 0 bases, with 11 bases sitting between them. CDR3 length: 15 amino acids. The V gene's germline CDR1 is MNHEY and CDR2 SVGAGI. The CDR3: CASSYGRDHSYEQYF. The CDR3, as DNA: TGTGCCAGCAGTTACGGACGGGACCACTCCTACGAGCAGTACTTC.

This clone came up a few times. The CDR3 is CASSFGTAEAFF. The CDR3 DNA reads TGTGCCAGCAGCTTCGGGACAGCTGAAGCTTTCTTT. The chain carries TRBV7-9 and TRBJ1-1; 7 nucleotides align to TRBD1. The CDR3 is 12 residues long. V shed 3 bases, J shed 6 bases, and the junction held 1 base outside the gene matches. The germline V gene has CDR1 SEHNR and CDR2 FQNEAQ (reference sequence).